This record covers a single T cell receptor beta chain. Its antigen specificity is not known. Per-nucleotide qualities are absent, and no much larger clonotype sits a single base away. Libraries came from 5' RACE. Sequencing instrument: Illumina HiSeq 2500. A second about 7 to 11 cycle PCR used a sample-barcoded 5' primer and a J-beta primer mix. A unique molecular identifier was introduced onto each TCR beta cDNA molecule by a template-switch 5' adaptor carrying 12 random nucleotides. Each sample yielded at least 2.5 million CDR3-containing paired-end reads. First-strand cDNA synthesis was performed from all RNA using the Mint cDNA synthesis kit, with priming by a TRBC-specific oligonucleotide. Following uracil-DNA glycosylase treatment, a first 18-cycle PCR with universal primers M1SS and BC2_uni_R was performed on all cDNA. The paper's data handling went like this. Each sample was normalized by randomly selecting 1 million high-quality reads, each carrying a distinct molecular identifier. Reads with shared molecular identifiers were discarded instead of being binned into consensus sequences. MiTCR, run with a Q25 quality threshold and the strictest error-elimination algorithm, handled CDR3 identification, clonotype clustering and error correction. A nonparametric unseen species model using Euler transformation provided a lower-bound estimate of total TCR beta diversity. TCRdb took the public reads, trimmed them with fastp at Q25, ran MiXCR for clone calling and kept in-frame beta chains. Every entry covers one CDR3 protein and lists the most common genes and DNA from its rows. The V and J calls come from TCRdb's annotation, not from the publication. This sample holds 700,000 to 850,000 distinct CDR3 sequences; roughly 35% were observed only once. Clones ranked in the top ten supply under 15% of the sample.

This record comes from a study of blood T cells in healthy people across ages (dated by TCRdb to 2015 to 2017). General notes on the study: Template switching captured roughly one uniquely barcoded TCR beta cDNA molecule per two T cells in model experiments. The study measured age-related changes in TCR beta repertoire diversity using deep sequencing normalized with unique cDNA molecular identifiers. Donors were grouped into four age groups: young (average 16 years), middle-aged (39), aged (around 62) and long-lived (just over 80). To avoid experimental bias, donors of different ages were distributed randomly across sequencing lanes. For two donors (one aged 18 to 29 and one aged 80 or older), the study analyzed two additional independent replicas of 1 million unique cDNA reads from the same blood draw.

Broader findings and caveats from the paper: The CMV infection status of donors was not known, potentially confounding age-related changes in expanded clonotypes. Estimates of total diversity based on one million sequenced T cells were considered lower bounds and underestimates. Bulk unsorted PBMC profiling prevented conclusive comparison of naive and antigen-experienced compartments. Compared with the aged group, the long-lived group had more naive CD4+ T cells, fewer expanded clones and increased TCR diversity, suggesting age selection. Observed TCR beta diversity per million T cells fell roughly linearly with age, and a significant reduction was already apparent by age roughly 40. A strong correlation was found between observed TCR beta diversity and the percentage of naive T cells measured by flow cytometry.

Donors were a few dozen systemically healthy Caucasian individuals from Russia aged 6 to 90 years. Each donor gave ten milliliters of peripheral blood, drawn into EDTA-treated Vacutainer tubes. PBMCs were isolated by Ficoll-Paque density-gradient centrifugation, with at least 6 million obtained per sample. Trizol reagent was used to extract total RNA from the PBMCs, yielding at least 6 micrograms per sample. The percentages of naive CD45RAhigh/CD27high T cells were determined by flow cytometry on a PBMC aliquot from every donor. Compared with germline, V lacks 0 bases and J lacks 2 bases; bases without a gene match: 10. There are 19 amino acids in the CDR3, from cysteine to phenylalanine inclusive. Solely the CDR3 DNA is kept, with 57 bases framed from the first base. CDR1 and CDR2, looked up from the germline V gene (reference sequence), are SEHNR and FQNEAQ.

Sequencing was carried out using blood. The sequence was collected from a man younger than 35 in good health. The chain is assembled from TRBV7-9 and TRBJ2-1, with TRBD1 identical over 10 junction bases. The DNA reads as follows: TGTGCCAGCAGCTTAGCGGCACCCCGGGACAGGGGACCCTACAATGAGCAGTTCTTC. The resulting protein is CASSLAAPRDRGPYNEQFF.